This TCR beta chain originates from a study of control samples from healthy donors and cancer patients. Here immunoSEQ multiplex PCR was the method, and the copy in TCRdb shows in-frame clones only, minus some. The sample contains some 150,000 clones, 75% to 95% of which appear only once. The CDR3 has 15 amino acids. With 7 bases removed from V and 2 bases from J, the gap between germline ends came to 14 bases. CDR1 is LNHDA and CDR2 is SQIVND in the germline V gene (reference sequence). The origin of this receptor is a man between 18 and 29 years old in good health. The chain carries TRBV19 and TRBJ2-2; maybe TRBD2 (5 bases). The sequenced sample was blood. The CDR3 DNA sequence: TGTGCCAGTATTGAGGGCAGCACAAACACCGGGGAGCTGTTTTTT. Translating gives CASIEGSTNTGELFF.